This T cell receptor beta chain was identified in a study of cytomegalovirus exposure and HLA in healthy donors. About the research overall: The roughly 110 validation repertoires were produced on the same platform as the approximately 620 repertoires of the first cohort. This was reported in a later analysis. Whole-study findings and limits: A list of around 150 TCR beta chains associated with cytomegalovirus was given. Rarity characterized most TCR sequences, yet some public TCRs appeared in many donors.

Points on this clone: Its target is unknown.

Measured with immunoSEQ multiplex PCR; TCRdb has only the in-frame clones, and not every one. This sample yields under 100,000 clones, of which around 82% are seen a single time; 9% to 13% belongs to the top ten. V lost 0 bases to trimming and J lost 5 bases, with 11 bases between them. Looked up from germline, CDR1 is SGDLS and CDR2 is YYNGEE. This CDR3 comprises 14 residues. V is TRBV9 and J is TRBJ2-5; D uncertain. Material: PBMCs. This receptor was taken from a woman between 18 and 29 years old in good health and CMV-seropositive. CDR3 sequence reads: CASSVDNIPETQYF. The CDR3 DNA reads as TGTGCCAGCAGCGTAGACAACATCCCGGAGACCCAGTACTTC.